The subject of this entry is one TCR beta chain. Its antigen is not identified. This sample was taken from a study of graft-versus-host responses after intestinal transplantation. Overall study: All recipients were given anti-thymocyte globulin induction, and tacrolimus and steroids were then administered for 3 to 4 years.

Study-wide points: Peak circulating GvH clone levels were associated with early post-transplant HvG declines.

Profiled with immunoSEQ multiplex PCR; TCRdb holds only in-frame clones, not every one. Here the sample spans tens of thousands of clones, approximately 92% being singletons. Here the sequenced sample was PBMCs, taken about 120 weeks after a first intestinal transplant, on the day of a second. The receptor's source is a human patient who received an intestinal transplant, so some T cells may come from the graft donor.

CDR3 DNA sequence: TGTGCCAGCAGCTTAGGTGCGAGACTCCTAAATGAGCAGTTCTTC. It codes for CASSLGARLLNEQFF. The rearrangement joins TRBV13 to TRBJ2-1; D gene ambiguous. V gave up 0 bases and J gave up 7 bases, with 13 bases separating them. The CDR3 extends over 15 amino acids. CDR1 PRHDT and CDR2 FYEKMQ come from the germline V gene (reference sequence).